One and the same sample provided the 13 T cell receptor beta chains below, sequenced in a study of post-analysis software for immune sequencing data. The study, taken as a whole, reports: Included in a set of about five TRBV segments more frequent in patients than controls were TRBV5-6, TRBV5-1 and TRBV20-1.

No antigen has been identified for these receptors. cDNA libraries for TCR beta contained unique molecular identifiers. One entry per CDR3 protein results from TCRdb running MiXCR on the PCR reads. This repertoire shows roughly 540,000 distinct CDR3 sequences, 34% found once; its top ten account for 6%. Material for sequencing was blood. Receptor source: a girl aged 2-17 years with multiple sclerosis.

V gene TRBV20-1 combines with J gene TRBJ1-5; D remains unclear. Germline V CDR1 and CDR2: DFQATT, SNEGSKA (reference sequence). The ends were cut back, 0 bases at V and 0 bases at J, with 6 bases in the middle. The CDR3 has 14 amino acids. CDR3 in amino acids: CSAREDNSNQPQHF. CDR3 nucleotide sequence: TGCAGTGCTAGAGAGGATAATAGCAATCAGCCCCAGCATTTT.

This clonotype was observed at least ten times. This chain joins TRBV20-1 and TRBJ2-5; perhaps TRBD2 as D (6 bases). The length of the CDR3 is 12 residues. Trimming stripped 8 bases from V and 1 base from J, with 11 bases between. Germline V gives CDR1 DFQATT, CDR2 SNEGSKA (reference sequence). The CDR3 nucleotides are TGCAGTTTACGGGGGTTCCAAGAGACCCAGTACTTC. Translated: CSLRGFQETQYF.

J is TRBJ2-5 and V is TRBV12-3 or TRBV12-4; 11 bases align to TRBD2. This CDR3 region has 16 residues. The trim removed 3 bases at V and 9 bases at J, leaving 12 bases unmatched. CDR3 sequence reads: CASSLASLAGGGAQYF. CDR3 coding DNA: TGTGCCAGCAGTTTGGCCTCTCTAGCGGGGGGCGGGGCCCAGTACTTC.

To note about this clonotype: One junction end does not reproduce the germline sequence, and a read error may be involved. The genes are TRBV7-2 and TRBJ2-5, with 10 positions matching TRBD2. CDR3 size: 17 residues. Germline assignment: CDR1 SGHTA and CDR2 FQGNSA. CDR3 sequence reads: CACSLGLLAGGLETQYF. CDR3 nucleotides: TGTGCCTGCAGCTTAGGCCTTTTAGCGGGGGGACTGGAGACCCAGTACTTC. Combining the CDR3 with reference TRBV7-2 and TRBJ2-5 gives the whole variable domain GAGVSQSPSNKVTEKGKDVELRCDPISGHTALYWYRQSLGQGLEFLIYFQGNSAPDKSGLPSDRFSAERTGGSVSTLTIQRTQQEDSAVYLCACSLGLLAGGLETQYFGPGTRLLVL.

DNA of the CDR3: TGTGCCAGCAGTGGACAGGTTGTGAACTCCTATAATTCACCCCTCCACTTT. Encoded protein: CASSGQVVNSYNSPLHF. The genes are TRBV2 and TRBJ1-6; possible D gene TRBD1, 6 bases. There are 17 residues in the CDR3. The germline V gene has CDR1 SNHLY and CDR2 FYNNEI. V lost 4 bases to trimming and J lost 0 bases, with 13 bases between them. Drawing the rest from reference TRBV2 and TRBJ1-6, the complete variable domain is EPEVTQTPSHQVTQMGQEVILRCVPISNHLYFYWYRQILGQKVEFLVSFYNNEISEKSEIFDDQFSVERPDGSNFTLKIRSTKLEDSAMYFCASSGQVVNSYNSPLHFGNGTRLTVT.

The chain links TRBV6-1 to TRBJ2-3; TRBD2 aligns across 14 bases. The CDR3 is 18 amino acids. V lost 7 bases and J lost 1; bases outside the gene matches: 10. Germline loops: CDR1 MNHNS, CDR2 SASEGT. This chain's CDR3 is CASTAAPGLAGGTDTQYF. The CDR3 bases are TGTGCCAGCACCGCCGCACCGGGACTAGCGGGGGGCACAGATACGCAGTATTTT.

The table lists this clonotype with a few counts. The genes are TRBV29-1 and TRBJ1-5; 8 nucleotides agree with TRBD1. The CDR3 length is 13 residues. CDR1 is SQVTM, CDR2 ANQGSEA, per germline. The V segment lost 5 bases and the J segment 7 bases; nucleotides outside the gene matches: 7. The CDR3 DNA is TGCAGCGTTTTGACAGGGGAAGGCCAGCCCCAGCATTTT. Its protein product is CSVLTGEGQPQHF.

The CDR3 loop reads CASSLAAVGDIQYF. The CDR3 DNA reads TGTGCCAGCAGCTTAGCCGCGGTCGGAGACATTCAGTACTTC. The chain couples TRBV11-2 to TRBJ2-4; D gene uncertain. From germline, CDR1 is SGHAT and CDR2 FQNNGV. CDR3 length: 14 residues. Trimming left V 1 base short and J 8 bases short, with 12 bases between. Full variable domain (outside the CDR3, taken from reference TRBV11-2 and TRBJ2-4): EAGVAQSPRYKIIEKRQSVAFWCNPISGHATLYWYQQILGQGPKLLIQFQNNGVVDDSQLPKDRFSAERLKGVDSTLKIQPAKLEDSAVYLCASSLAAVGDIQYFGAGTRLSVL.

The rearrangement links TRBV5-5 to TRBJ2-3; D might be TRBD1 (5 bases). This CDR3 comprises 16 residues. V dropped 6 bases and J dropped 8 bases, with 25 bases sitting between them. The V gene's germline CDR1 is SGHKS and CDR2 YYEKEE (reference sequence). CDR3 DNA: TGTGCCAGCACTTATATAGGGGCCACTGGTCCAGGTACGCAGTATTTT. Translating gives CASTYIGATGPGTQYF.

The chain links TRBV28 to TRBJ2-3; 14 bases are shared with TRBD2. The CDR3 is made up of 16 amino acids. The germline CDR1 and CDR2 sequences are MDHEN and SYDVKM. With V trimmed by 4 bases and J by 5 bases, 5 bases remained unmatched. The chain's CDR3 is CASSSRLAGGQDTQYF. As DNA, the CDR3 is TGTGCCAGCAGTTCAAGACTAGCGGGGGGGCAAGATACGCAGTATTTT.

V and J are TRBV3-1 and TRBJ2-3; perhaps TRBD2 as D (5 bases). This CDR3 comprises 17 residues. The V gene lost 0 bases and the J gene lost 0 bases, with 13 bases spanning the gap. Germline CDR1 LGHDT, CDR2 YNNKEL (reference sequence). The CDR3 reads CASSQEEAGPSTDTQYF. DNA for the CDR3: TGTGCCAGCAGCCAAGAAGAGGCGGGTCCTAGCACAGATACGCAGTATTTT.

CDR3 amino acids: CSAAPSARGADTQYF. The CDR3 DNA reads TGCAGTGCCGCCCCCAGCGCGAGGGGGGCAGATACGCAGTATTTT. J is TRBJ2-3 and V is TRBV20-1; D may be TRBD1 or TRBD2 (6 bases each). From germline, CDR1 is DFQATT and CDR2 SNEGSKA (reference sequence). Trimming cost V 6 bases and J 4 bases, with 20 bases left between them. This CDR3 is 15 amino acids long.

V and J are TRBV18 and TRBJ1-5, with D unclear. V gave up 0 bases and J gave up 1 base, with 7 bases separating them. The germline V gene encodes CDR1 KGHSH and CDR2 LQKENI. CDR3 size: 15 residues. The CDR3 DNA reads TGTGCCAGCTCACCACCTGGCGGAAGCAATCAGCCCCAGCATTTT. This sequence encodes CASSPPGGSNQPQHF.